This TCR beta chain was profiled in a study of shared clonotypes between healthy human individuals. On this clone: What it binds is unknown.

Findings of the study overall: Generally, naive subsets came out with larger estimated richness than memory subsets. A handful of donors showed sharing of 4.5% to 5% of naive CD4 clonotypes.

Clones were read by immunoSEQ multiplex PCR, and TCRdb kept only the in-frame ones, dropping some. This table holds some 1,600,000 clones, nearly 99% found once. This CDR3 region has 12 residues. V was trimmed by 4 bases and J by 3 bases, leaving 7 bases between them. Germline V gene sequence: CDR1 MNHEY, CDR2 SMNVEV (reference sequence). The sequence came from a man under 40 in good health. The V gene is TRBV27, the J gene TRBJ2-7; D remains ambiguous. Sequences were obtained from naive CD4+ T cells sorted from blood. Sample subset: CD45RA+ positively selected. The DNA for the CDR3 is TGTGCCAGCAGTTCCTCATTCTACGAGCAGTACTTC. This translates into CASSSSFYEQYF.